The 26 T cell receptor beta chains reported below all come from one sample, sequenced in a study of OX40 agonist ivuxolimab in advanced cancers. Clones were sequenced by immunoSEQ multiplex PCR, and TCRdb holds only the in-frame ones, with some missing. The table lists about 46,000 clones, roughly 90% of them singletons, with over 4.5% in the top ten. Sample: CD4+ or CD8+ T cells sorted from blood, taken in a trial of the OX40 agonist ivuxolimab. The receptors derive from an adult with an advanced solid tumor such as melanoma, head and neck, liver or kidney cancer.

The chain is built from TRBV7-6 and TRBJ1-1; D is uncertain. Germline CDR1 is SGHVS and CDR2 is FNYEAQ. The V end was cut by 0 bases, the J end by 1 base, with 9 bases between. This CDR3 is 15 amino acids long. The CDR3 DNA reads as TGTGCCAGCAGCTTAGCTCTGGGATCGAACACTGAAGCTTTCTTT. It codes for CASSLALGSNTEAFF.

The V and J genes are TRBV7-6 and TRBJ2-2; the D is unclear. The germline V and J ends were trimmed by 5 bases and 6 bases, with 7 bases remaining between them. Germline V gene sequence: CDR1 SGHVS, CDR2 FNYEAQ. CDR3 length: 12 residues. The CDR3 protein is CASSLFSGELFF. CDR3 sequence (DNA): TGTGCCAGCAGCCTCTTCTCCGGGGAGCTGTTTTTT.

V usage is TRBV4-1 and J usage is TRBJ1-1; 7 nucleotides agree with TRBD1. The junction had 9 bases not matched to a gene; V was cut back by 6 bases and J by 5 bases. The V gene's germline CDR1 is MGHRA and CDR2 YSYEKL. This CDR3 is built from 14 residues. The CDR3 sequence is CASSKGAGGTEAFF. The DNA for the CDR3 is TGCGCCAGCAGTAAGGGGGCCGGTGGAACTGAAGCTTTCTTT.

The V call is TRBV5-1, the J call TRBJ2-3; D is perhaps TRBD2 (5 bases). CDR1 and CDR2 from the germline V gene are SGHRS and YFSETQ. Trimming took 6 bases from V and 0 from J, leaving 11 bases between them. The CDR3 is made up of 14 amino acids. CDR3 sequence (DNA): TGCGCCAGCAACCAGCGGATTAGCACAGATACGCAGTATTTT. Amino acid sequence: CASNQRISTDTQYF.

J is TRBJ2-7 and V is TRBV11-2; 7 bases agree with TRBD1. J gave up 0 bases and V 0 bases, and 8 bases lay outside the gene matches. From germline, CDR1 is SGHAT and CDR2 FQNNGV. This CDR3 comprises 17 residues. Here the CDR3 DNA reads TGTGCCAGCAGCTTAGATGGAACAGGGGTGAGCTCCTACGAGCAGTACGTC. This gives the protein CASSLDGTGVSSYEQYV.

The chain carries TRBV7-3 and TRBJ2-1; no reliable D call. Trimming took 3 bases from V and 2 from J, leaving 11 bases between them. CDR1 is SGHTA, CDR2 FQGTGA, per germline. The CDR3 consists of 15 residues. The CDR3 DNA follows: TGTGCCAGCAGCTTCCGTATGGGCGCCTACAATGAGCAGTTCTTC. This encodes CASSFRMGAYNEQFF. The variable domain in full, completed from reference TRBV7-3 and TRBJ2-1, reads GAGVSQTPSNKVTEKGKYVELRCDPISGHTALYWYRQSLGQGPEFLIYFQGTGAADDSGLPNDRFFAVRPEGSVSTLKIQRTERGDSAVYLCASSFRMGAYNEQFFGPGTRLTVL.

The rearrangement links TRBV7-9 to TRBJ1-2; D ambiguous. CDR1 is SEHNR, CDR2 FQNEAQ, per germline (reference sequence). The germline V and J ends were trimmed by 8 bases and 1 base, with 20 bases remaining between them. The CDR3 is 16 amino acids. CDR3 protein: CASLPPRSDINYGYTF. CDR3 DNA: TGTGCCAGCTTGCCTCCGAGGTCGGATATTAACTATGGCTACACCTTC.

This clone has only one observation. The chain carries TRBV28 and TRBJ1-5; TRBD1 aligns across 8 bases. The CDR3 extends over 19 amino acids. CDR1 MDHEN and CDR2 SYDVKM come from the germline V gene. V trimming: 3 bases; J trimming: 3 bases; junction bases outside the gene matches: 16. The CDR3 DNA is TGTGCCAGCAGTTTGTGGCAGCCAGCGGGGACAGGCCTCAATCAGCCCCAGCATTTT. Its protein product is CASSLWQPAGTGLNQPQHF. Full variable domain (rest looked up from reference TRBV28 and TRBJ1-5): DVKVTQSSRYLVKRTGEKVFLECVQDMDHENMFWYRQDPGLGLRLIYFSYDVKMKEKGDIPEGYSVSREKKERFSLILESASTNQTSMYLCASSLWQPAGTGLNQPQHFGDGTRLSIL.

V gene TRBV11-1 combines with J gene TRBJ2-3; no reliable D call. Trimming pared 2 bases from V and 3 bases from J, leaving 3 bases between. This CDR3 has 12 amino acids. Germline CDR1 SGHAT, CDR2 FQDESV (reference sequence). CDR3 nucleotides: TGTGCCAGCAGCTTATTTACAGATACGCAGTATTTT. Amino acids: CASSLFTDTQYF. The complete variable domain, with remaining parts taken from reference TRBV11-1 and TRBJ2-3, reads EAEVAQSPRYKITEKSQAVAFWCDPISGHATLYWYRQILGQGPELLVQFQDESVVDDSQLPKDRFSAERLKGVDSTLKIQPAELGDSAMYLCASSLFTDTQYFGPGTRLTVL.

The chain carries TRBV4-2 and TRBJ2-3, with TRBD2 identical over 12 bases. Germline values: CDR1 LGHNA, CDR2 YNFKEQ. The V gene end was trimmed by 1 base and the J gene end by 0 bases; junction bases not matched to a gene: 17. The CDR3 has 22 residues. The CDR3 DNA reads as TGTGCCAGCAGCCAAGGGCTCGAGACTAGCGGGAGAGGGGACTTGAGCACAGATACGCAGTATTTT. It yields the protein CASSQGLETSGRGDLSTDTQYF.

This clone was seen just once. This sequence joins TRBV4-1 and TRBJ2-2; D gene unclear. Germline CDR1 MGHRA, CDR2 YSYEKL. Trimming removed 0 bases at V and 1 base at J, with 6 bases between. This CDR3 has 15 amino acids. The DNA of the CDR3 is TGCGCCAGCAGCCAAGATCTTGGGAACACCGGGGAGCTGTTTTTT. This gives the protein CASSQDLGNTGELFF.

The chain uses TRBV9 and TRBJ2-7; 11 bases map to TRBD2. Per the germline V gene, CDR1 is SGDLS and CDR2 is YYNGEE. Trimming took 3 bases from V and 0 from J; bases not matched to a gene: 5. The CDR3 totals 16 residues. Here the CDR3 reads CASSANGLAGSYEQYF. DNA for the CDR3: TGTGCCAGCAGCGCCAACGGACTAGCGGGCTCCTACGAGCAGTACTTC.

This chain uses TRBV28 with TRBJ1-1; a weak D match, TRBD1 (5 bases). With 6 bases removed from V and 6 bases from J, the gap between germline ends came to 14 bases. Germline-derived CDR1 and CDR2 are MDHEN and SYDVKM. The CDR3 runs 13 residues. The CDR3: CASRDIGAPEAFF. The CDR3 nucleotides are TGTGCCAGCAGGGACATTGGCGCCCCTGAAGCTTTCTTT.

This clone was observed a single time. This chain links TRBV7-8 with TRBJ2-1, with D possibly TRBD1 on 8 matching bases. V was trimmed by 5 bases and J by 5 bases, leaving 28 bases between them. Germline V lookup: CDR1 SGHVS, CDR2 FQNEAQ. The CDR3 consists of 19 residues. CDR3 amino acids: CASSLPQGAEAGSNNEQFF. CDR3 DNA: TGTGCCAGCAGCCTGCCCCAGGGGGCTGAAGCGGGATCTAACAATGAGCAGTTCTTC.

The chain combines TRBV7-9 with TRBJ2-3; TRBD1 might be the D (6 bases). The germline V gene has CDR1 SEHNR and CDR2 FQNEAQ (reference sequence). CDR3 length: 16 residues. Trimming took off 5 bases at V and 2 bases at J, with 17 bases between the two ends. The CDR3 DNA is TGTGCCAGCAGCCCCCCCCGGACAGAGACCACAGATACGCAGTATTTT. It codes for CASSPPRTETTDTQYF.

This clone was detected only once. V and J are TRBV5-4 and TRBJ2-1; 8 nucleotides align to TRBD2. With 4 bases clipped from V and 8 bases from J, the junction kept 5 bases outside the gene matches. The CDR3 has 13 residues. CDR1 and CDR2 (germline): SGHNT, YYREEE (reference sequence). As DNA, the CDR3 is TGTGCCAGCAGCATGGGACTAGGCCATGAGCAGTTCTTC. This codes for CASSMGLGHEQFF.

The V call is TRBV13, the J call TRBJ2-3; 14 bases agree with TRBD2. Germline assignment: CDR1 PRHDT and CDR2 FYEKMQ (reference sequence). CDR3 length: 15 residues. Unmatched junction bases numbered 4, after V lost 5 bases and J lost 6 bases. In DNA, the CDR3 is TGTGCCAGCAGCCCCGGACTAGCGGGGGGCGATACGCAGTATTTT. Its translation: CASSPGLAGGDTQYF.

The chain combines TRBV4-1 with TRBJ2-1, with 7 nucleotides matching TRBD2. The trim removed 2 bases at V and 4 bases at J, leaving 17 bases unmatched. Per the germline V gene, CDR1 is MGHRA and CDR2 is YSYEKL. This CDR3 is built from 19 residues. The CDR3 region has the DNA TGCGCCAGCAGCCAATCTCCGTCGGGGGGTAGCAGTGGGTACAATGAGCAGTTCTTC. Protein sequence: CASSQSPSGGSSGYNEQFF.

The rearrangement uses TRBV7-2 and TRBJ2-1, with D perhaps matching TRBD2 (5 bases). Germline CDR1 SGHTA, CDR2 FQGNSA. The CDR3 is 14 amino acids. The germline V and J ends were trimmed by 3 bases and 4 bases, with 10 bases remaining between them. The CDR3 loop is CASSFEGRYNEQFF. CDR3 DNA: TGTGCCAGCAGCTTCGAGGGCAGATACAATGAGCAGTTCTTC. The whole variable domain, filled in from reference TRBV7-2 and TRBJ2-1, reads GAGVSQSPSNKVTEKGKDVELRCDPISGHTALYWYRQSLGQGLEFLIYFQGNSAPDKSGLPSDRFSAERTGGSVSTLTIQRTQQEDSAVYLCASSFEGRYNEQFFGPGTRLTVL.

The chain couples TRBV28 to TRBJ1-3; no clear D gene. There are 12 residues in the CDR3. The V end was cut by 4 bases, the J end by 2 bases, with 3 bases between. The germline V gene has CDR1 MDHEN and CDR2 SYDVKM. Here the CDR3 reads CASSSPGNTIYF. For the CDR3, the DNA is TGTGCCAGCAGTTCCCCTGGAAACACCATATATTTT.

V is TRBV4-2 and J is TRBJ1-3; D unclear. Germline CDR1 LGHNA, CDR2 YNFKEQ. The V end was cut by 3 bases, the J end by 4 bases, with 13 bases between. The CDR3 runs to 15 residues. CDR3 loop: CASSQGAASGNTIYF. As DNA, the CDR3 is TGTGCCAGCAGCCAGGGTGCGGCATCCGGAAACACCATATATTTT.

This rearrangement joins TRBV4-1 to TRBJ2-1; D is uncertain. This CDR3 region has 12 residues. Looked up from germline, CDR1 is MGHRA and CDR2 is YSYEKL. Between the trimmed V and J ends, which lost 5 bases and 5 bases, there was a span of 7 bases. CDR3 amino acids: CASSGPDNEQFF. CDR3 coding DNA: TGCGCCAGCAGCGGCCCCGACAATGAGCAGTTCTTC.

The V call is TRBV5-8, the J call TRBJ1-2; D unresolved. The CDR3 is made up of 14 amino acids. Germline V gene lookup returns CDR1 SGHTS and CDR2 YDEGEE. V lost 4 bases and J 8 bases, leaving 18 bases between the germline ends. The CDR3, as DNA: TGTGCCAGCAGCCCCTCCCAGGACGTGCGGGGCTACACCTTC. Protein product: CASSPSQDVRGYTF.

The chain is built from TRBV11-2 and TRBJ1-6; no clear D gene. Looked up from germline, CDR1 is SGHAT and CDR2 is FQNNGV. This CDR3 is built from 12 residues. Trimming removed 9 bases at V and 7 bases at J, with 10 bases between. The CDR3 DNA reads TGTGCCAGTAACGAGTGGAATTCACCCCTCCACTTT. Translating gives CASNEWNSPLHF. The complete variable domain, with remaining parts taken from reference TRBV11-2 and TRBJ1-6, reads EAGVAQSPRYKIIEKRQSVAFWCNPISGHATLYWYQQILGQGPKLLIQFQNNGVVDDSQLPKDRFSAERLKGVDSTLKIQPAKLEDSAVYLCASNEWNSPLHFGNGTRLTVT.

Here the CDR3 DNA reads TGCAGCGGCGTCAGGAACACTGAAGCTTTCTTT. The encoded protein is CSGVRNTEAFF. V usage is TRBV29-1 and J usage is TRBJ1-1; no clear D. Germline V gene data show CDR1 as SQVTM and CDR2 as ANQGSEA. The V end lost 7 bases, the J end lost 1 base, and 7 bases lay between the germline ends. The length of the CDR3 is 11 residues. The entire variable domain, with the rest obtained from reference TRBV29-1 and TRBJ1-1, is as follows: SAVISQKPSRDICQRGTSLTIQCQVDSQVTMMFWYRQQPGQSLTLIATANQGSEATYESGFVIDKFPISRPNLTFSTLTVSNMSPEDSSIYLCSGVRNTEAFFGQGTRLTVV.

The chain is built from TRBV7-9 and TRBJ2-2; D is ambiguous. The CDR3 totals 15 residues. V lost 3 bases and J lost 0, with 8 bases in between. Germline CDR1 SEHNR, CDR2 FQNEAQ (reference sequence). The CDR3 DNA is TGTGCCAGCAGCTTGGGCCTTTCGAACACCGGGGAGCTGTTTTTT. Protein product: CASSLGLSNTGELFF.